One sample yielded the 27 T cell receptor beta chains listed below, sequenced in a study of T cells in Graves' hyperthyroidism and ophthalmopathy. The TCR beta CDR3 regions underwent amplification using RNA transcripts as the source. An initial round of RT-PCR targeting the TCR CDR3 relied on the HTBI primer set. TCRdb recomputed calls from the multiplex PCR reads with MiXCR, one row per CDR3 protein. Found here are around 250,000 distinct CDR3 sequences, almost 25% of them singletons; the top ten hold approximately 32%. Sample: blood. The receptors derive from a woman in her 40s with Graves' ophthalmopathy.

This clonotype has a count of ten or more. The genes are TRBV19 and TRBJ2-5; TRBD2 matches 14 bases. Per the germline V gene, CDR1 is LNHDA and CDR2 is SQIVND (reference sequence). V lost 4 bases, J lost 5 bases, and 3 bases stayed unmatched. The CDR3 is made up of 15 amino acids. This CDR3 reads CASSRTSGRLETQYF. The CDR3 bases are TGTGCCAGTAGTAGGACTAGCGGGAGGTTGGAGACCCAGTACTTC.

This rearrangement joins TRBV10-2 to TRBJ2-3; 8 positions match TRBD2. The CDR3 covers 15 residues. CDR1 and CDR2 (germline): WSHSY, SAAADI. Germline trimming cut 6 bases from V and 2 bases from J; bases unmatched to any gene: 7. The CDR3 is CASRDLAGDTDTQYF. Written as DNA, the CDR3 is TGCGCCAGCAGGGATCTAGCGGGTGACACAGATACGCAGTATTTT.

This clonotype has more than one count but fewer than ten. The genes are TRBV30 and TRBJ2-7; TRBD2 is a possible D gene (5 bases). The germline gives CDR1 GTSNPN, CDR2 SVGIG (reference sequence). Trimming took 0 bases from V and 0 from J, leaving 12 bases between them. The length of the CDR3 is 15 residues. CDR3 region: CAWSVGGPSSYEQYF. DNA for the CDR3: TGTGCCTGGAGTGTTGGCGGGCCGAGCTCCTACGAGCAGTACTTC.

In its sample, this clonotype was seen many times. The chain is built from TRBV13 and TRBJ2-7; D call uncertain. Germline V gene data show CDR1 as PRHDT and CDR2 as FYEKMQ (reference sequence). V lost 4 bases and J 4 bases, leaving 11 bases between the germline ends. The CDR3 contains 13 residues. The CDR3: CASSSIPRYEQYF. CDR3 sequence (DNA): TGTGCCAGCAGCTCGATCCCCAGGTACGAGCAGTACTTC.

About this clonotype: The missing conserved phenylalanine or tryptophan at the end of this CDR3 makes a read error likely. The chain uses TRBV28 and TRBJ1-1; D gene ambiguous. Germline loops: CDR1 MDHEN, CDR2 SYDVKM. V lost 4 bases, J lost 1 base, and 7 bases lay in between. There are 13 residues in the CDR3. CDR3 bases: TGTGCCAGCAGTTGGGTCCAGAACACTGAAGCTTTCTTG. Translating it yields CASSWVQNTEAFL.

The chain uses TRBV7-9 and TRBJ2-5; TRBD2 might be the D (6 bases). V was trimmed by 11 bases and J by 3 bases, leaving 13 bases between them. The V gene's germline CDR1 is SEHNR and CDR2 FQNEAQ (reference sequence). The CDR3 length is 12 residues. The CDR3 is CASEGREETQYF. In DNA, the CDR3 is TGTGCCTCGGAGGGCAGAGAAGAGACCCAGTACTTC.

This clonotype has a count of ten or more. V is TRBV15 and J is TRBJ2-5; D is undetermined. CDR3 length equals 15 residues. V lost 0 bases, J lost 5 bases, and 13 bases lay in between. Germline assignment: CDR1 LNHNV and CDR2 YYDKDF (reference sequence). The DNA of the CDR3 is TGTGCCACCAGCAGAGATGTGGGCTGGGTGGAGACCCAGTACTTC. As protein: CATSRDVGWVETQYF.

The sample holds many counts of this clonotype. The J gene is TRBJ2-7, the V gene TRBV13, with D unclear. This CDR3 has 13 residues. Trimming cost V 0 bases and J 4 bases, with 7 bases left between them. Looked up from germline, CDR1 is PRHDT and CDR2 is FYEKMQ (reference sequence). CDR3 DNA sequence: TGTGCCAGCAGCTTAGGCCTGGTGTACGAGCAGTACTTC. This gives the protein CASSLGLVYEQYF.

The chain is built from TRBV14 and TRBJ2-5; D is unclear. Germline values: CDR1 SGHDN, CDR2 FVKESK. CDR3 length equals 14 residues. V lost 0 bases and J lost 2, with 7 bases in between. The CDR3 coding sequence is TGTGCCAGCAGCCAAGATACCATACAAGAGACCCAGTACTTC. It encodes CASSQDTIQETQYF.

Ten or more counts support this clonotype. The CDR3 nucleotides read TGTGCCAGCAGCCTGATAGCCAAAAACATTCAGTACTTC. This encodes CASSLIAKNIQYF. The V call is TRBV7-2, the J call TRBJ2-4; no definite D call. V was cut by 5 bases and J by 0 bases, with 5 bases left in between. There are 13 residues in the CDR3. The germline V gene encodes CDR1 SGHTA and CDR2 FQGNSA.

The chain joins TRBV12-3 or TRBV12-4 to TRBJ1-1; a possible D gene is TRBD1 (5 bases). V lost 5 bases, J lost 7 bases, and 11 bases lay in between. CDR3 length equals 12 residues. For the CDR3, the DNA is TGTGCCAGCAGTCCGGGGCCCGTTGAAGCTTTCTTT. Protein: CASSPGPVEAFF.

This clonotype was found many times. The rearrangement joins TRBV19 to TRBJ2-7; D is uncertain. This CDR3 comprises 14 residues. V dropped 1 base and J dropped 1 base, with 8 bases sitting between them. Per germline, CDR1 LNHDA and CDR2 SQIVND (reference sequence). The CDR3 coding sequence is TGTGCCAGTAGTATAGGGCATGTTTCCTACGAGCAGTACTTC. It specifies CASSIGHVSYEQYF.

Many counts were recorded for this clonotype. This rearrangement joins TRBV29-1 to TRBJ2-7, with 10 nucleotides matching TRBD1. The CDR3 extends over 13 amino acids. V lost 5 bases to trimming and J lost 4 bases; unmatched junction nucleotides: 5. Germline V gene sequence: CDR1 SQVTM, CDR2 ANQGSEA. CDR3 nucleotide sequence: TGCAGCGTTACCGGACAGGGGGTTTACGAGCAGTACTTC. Protein: CSVTGQGVYEQYF.

This clonotype was detected ten times or more. V usage is TRBV30 and J usage is TRBJ2-7, with 14 bases identical to TRBD2. The germline V gene has CDR1 GTSNPN and CDR2 SVGIG (reference sequence). After removal of 3 bases from V and 3 bases from J, the junction contained 10 bases not matched to a gene. The CDR3 extends over 17 amino acids. For the CDR3, the DNA is TGTGCCTGGAGCGAGGGGACTAGCGGGAGACGTTACTACGAGCAGTACTTC. Translating gives CAWSEGTSGRRYYEQYF.

This clonotype was found once. A much larger clone lies one base from this, so it may be a read error. The rearrangement joins TRBV10-3 to TRBJ2-2, with 9 bases that match TRBD2. The trim removed 11 bases at V and 1 base at J, leaving 11 bases unmatched. Germline CDR1 ENHRY, CDR2 SYGVKD. The CDR3 totals 16 residues. The CDR3 bases are TGTGCCGTCACGGAAGTAGCGGGAGTGAACACCGGGGAGCTGTTTTTT. Amino acids: CAVTEVAGVNTGELFF.

This clonotype came up many times. The V gene is TRBV4-2, the J gene TRBJ2-1, with D possibly matching TRBD2 (6 bases). V was shortened by 1 base and J by 7 bases, with 11 bases between the two germline ends. Germline V gene lookup returns CDR1 LGHNA and CDR2 YNFKEQ. The CDR3 is made up of 14 amino acids. CDR3 in DNA: TGTGCCAGCAGCCAAGCGGGACTCGATAATGAGCAGTTCTTC. As protein: CASSQAGLDNEQFF.

A note on this clonotype: This may be a read error, as it is one base from a much larger clone. The chain uses TRBV6-4 and TRBJ2-7; D possibly matches TRBD1 or TRBD2 (7 bases each). CDR1 and CDR2 from the germline V gene are MRHNA and SNTAGT. Trimming shortened V by 3 bases and J by 3 bases, and 15 bases separated the two germline ends. CDR3 length: 15 amino acids. The CDR3 DNA reads as TGTGCCAGCAGTGATCGACAGGGAGGGGACTACGAGCAGTACGTC. Translation: CASSDRQGGDYEQYV.

This clonotype has at least ten counts. The rearrangement links TRBV29-1 to TRBJ2-4, with D uncertain. The V gene lost 4 bases and the J gene lost 0 bases, with 19 bases spanning the gap. Looked up from germline, CDR1 is SQVTM and CDR2 is ANQGSEA. The CDR3 covers 17 residues. Written as DNA, the CDR3 is TGCAGCGTTGGCTTTCGGGCGGAACGTCTAGCCAAAAACATTCAGTACTTC. This translates into CSVGFRAERLAKNIQYF.

This clonotype was seen ten or more times. V is TRBV2 and J is TRBJ2-2, with D maybe TRBD1 (6 bases). V was trimmed by 4 bases and J by 0 bases, leaving 9 bases between them. CDR3 length: 15 amino acids. Germline lookup yields CDR1 SNHLY and CDR2 FYNNEI. CDR3 loop: CASSAGQTNTGELFF. Written as DNA, the CDR3 is TGTGCCAGCAGTGCAGGACAGACGAACACCGGGGAGCTGTTTTTT.

This clonotype appeared many times. The chain is built from TRBV9 and TRBJ2-7; 10 bases fit TRBD1. The CDR3 extends over 14 amino acids. The ends lost 0 bases at V and 7 bases at J; junction bases unmatched: 4. The V gene's germline CDR1 is SGDLS and CDR2 YYNGEE. CDR3 coding DNA: TGTGCCAGCAGCGTAGGGGACAGGGGTAGTGAGCAGTACTTC. Residues: CASSVGDRGSEQYF.

This clonotype has a count of ten or more. The chain uses TRBV24-1 and TRBJ1-5; D is possibly TRBD1 (5 bases). Germline CDR1 is KGHDR and CDR2 is SFDVKD. V gave up 4 bases and J gave up 7 bases, with 10 bases separating them. The CDR3 is 13 residues long. CDR3 sequence (DNA): TGTGCCACCAGTGAAGGGACGGGCCAGCCCCAGCATTTT. Amino acids: CATSEGTGQPQHF.

This clonotype appeared once. The rearrangement links TRBV2 to TRBJ2-5; 13 bases match TRBD2. Germline trimming cut 6 bases from V and 5 bases from J; bases unmatched to any gene: 6. The CDR3 covers 15 residues. Germline values: CDR1 SNHLY, CDR2 FYNNEI. CDR3 region: CASSGTSGIYETQYF. DNA for the CDR3: TGTGCCAGCAGCGGGACTAGCGGGATCTACGAGACCCAGTACTTC. Full variable domain (rest looked up from reference TRBV2 and TRBJ2-5): EPEVTQTPSHQVTQMGQEVILRCVPISNHLYFYWYRQILGQKVEFLVSFYNNEISEKSEIFDDQFSVERPDGSNFTLKIRSTKLEDSAMYFCASSGTSGIYETQYFGPGTRLLVL.

This clonotype appeared many times. This rearrangement joins TRBV15 to TRBJ1-5; TRBD1 matches 7 bases. The germline CDR1 and CDR2 sequences are LNHNV and YYDKDF (reference sequence). The CDR3 has 16 amino acids. Unmatched junction bases numbered 9, after V lost 5 bases and J lost 2 bases. This CDR3 reads CATSGGGGRGNQPQHF. The CDR3 DNA follows: TGTGCCACCAGCGGGGGAGGGGGCAGAGGCAATCAGCCCCAGCATTTT.

This clonotype occurred many times. The chain uses TRBV12-3 or TRBV12-4 and TRBJ2-7; perhaps D is TRBD1 or TRBD2 (6 bases each). V was trimmed by 5 bases and J by 2 bases, leaving 19 bases between them. CDR3 length: 16 residues. The CDR3 DNA reads TGTGCCAGCAGTGTGGGGGGCCTCGTATGGCCCTACGAGCAGTACTTC. Translating it yields CASSVGGLVWPYEQYF.

This clonotype was counted many times. This chain joins TRBV15 and TRBJ2-5; D is unresolved. This CDR3 has 14 residues. CDR1 and CDR2 (germline): LNHNV, YYDKDF (reference sequence). Trimming pared 2 bases from V and 3 bases from J, leaving 10 bases between. The DNA of the CDR3 is TGTGCCACCAGCAGATTACCCGCCAAAGAGACCCAGTACTTC. Translating it yields CATSRLPAKETQYF.

This clonotype has at least ten counts. The genes are TRBV28 and TRBJ1-4; the D gene is possibly TRBD1 (5 bases). Trimming pared 2 bases from V and 11 bases from J, leaving 9 bases between. Looked up from germline, CDR1 is MDHEN and CDR2 is SYDVKM. The CDR3 loop spans 12 amino acids. CDR3 bases: TGTGCCAGCAGTTTAGGGGGTGGGAAACTGTTTTTT. Translation gives CASSLGGGKLFF.

This clonotype was counted ten times or more. V is TRBV2 and J is TRBJ2-7; 12 positions agree with TRBD2. The V segment lost 6 bases and the J segment 6 bases; nucleotides outside the gene matches: 9. CDR3 length: 15 residues. Germline loops: CDR1 SNHLY, CDR2 FYNNEI. CDR3: CASSATSGRLSEQYF. CDR3 DNA sequence: TGTGCCAGCAGCGCTACTAGCGGGAGGTTGAGCGAGCAGTACTTC.